The 22 T cell receptor beta chains below were found in one sample sequenced in a study of T cells and Merkel cell carcinoma outcomes. Clones were read by immunoSEQ multiplex PCR, and TCRdb kept only the in-frame ones, dropping some. The sample has about 19,000 clones; more than 65% are singletons. The sequencing input was tumor tissue from Merkel cell carcinoma. The receptors here all came from a human donor with Merkel cell carcinoma.

This clone was counted a few times. The V and J genes are TRBV6-5 and TRBJ1-3; weak D call: TRBD1 (6 bases). With 7 bases removed from V and 7 bases from J, the gap between germline ends came to 14 bases. CDR1 MNHEY and CDR2 SVGAGI come from the germline V gene. This CDR3 comprises 13 residues. The CDR3 DNA reads TGTGCCAGCACGCTAGCGGGGGGCAACACCATATATTTT. Translating gives CASTLAGGNTIYF.

The V and J genes are TRBV7-9 and TRBJ1-4; D not certain. Trimming left V 5 bases short and J 5 bases short, with 15 bases between. Germline V lookup: CDR1 SEHNR, CDR2 FQNEAQ (reference sequence). This CDR3 spans 15 amino acids. The CDR3 protein is CASSARQRRNEKLFF. The CDR3 DNA follows: TGTGCCAGCAGCGCCCGCCAGAGAAGGAATGAAAAACTGTTTTTT.

This clone was counted only a few times. The V gene is TRBV9, the J gene TRBJ2-7; 11 positions agree with TRBD1. Germline loops: CDR1 SGDLS, CDR2 YYNGEE. The CDR3 length is 14 residues. J gave up 6 bases and V 3 bases, and 5 bases lay outside the gene matches. CDR3 in amino acids: CASSAGQGGSEQYF. The CDR3 DNA follows: TGTGCCAGCAGCGCGGGACAGGGGGGCAGCGAGCAGTACTTC.

This rearrangement joins TRBV15 to TRBJ2-4; no definite D call. The CDR3 totals 15 residues. In germline, CDR1 is LNHNV, CDR2 YYDKDF (reference sequence). Between the trimmed V and J ends, which lost 6 bases and 2 bases, there was a span of 14 bases. CDR3 protein: CATSSFRWTKNIQYF. CDR3 sequence (DNA): TGTGCCACCAGTTCTTTCCGGTGGACCAAAAACATTCAGTACTTC.

In the case of this clone: Given a much more abundant clone one base away, this may be a read error. Other DNA sequences in the sample encode the same CDR3. This rearrangement joins TRBV25-1 to TRBJ2-3; possibly TRBD1 or TRBD2 for D (5 bases each). V lost 11 bases and J lost 4, with 16 bases in between. The CDR3 covers 13 residues. CDR1 MGHDK and CDR2 SYGVNS come from the germline V gene. In DNA, the CDR3 is TGTGCCCGTCAGGGACGCGGATCAGATACGCAGTATTTT. Translating it yields CARQGRGSDTQYF.

This clone was seen once. J is TRBJ1-1 and V is TRBV6-5; D might be TRBD1 (5 bases). The CDR3 extends over 13 amino acids. V lost 7 bases to trimming and J lost 1 base, with 10 bases between them. From germline, CDR1 is MNHEY and CDR2 SVGAGI. CDR3 amino acids: CASTPDTNTEAFF. The CDR3 DNA reads TGTGCCAGCACCCCGGACACGAACACTGAAGCTTTCTTT.

The rearrangement joins TRBV5-1 to TRBJ1-1; perhaps TRBD1 as D (5 bases). V was trimmed by 5 bases and J by 5 bases, leaving 16 bases between them. The germline V gene has CDR1 SGHRS and CDR2 YFSETQ. CDR3 length: 14 amino acids. CDR3 amino acids: CASSPAQGWTEAFF. DNA for the CDR3: TGCGCCAGCAGTCCAGCGCAGGGTTGGACTGAAGCTTTCTTT.

The J gene is TRBJ2-3, the V gene TRBV4-1; 8 bases line up with TRBD1. CDR3 size: 14 residues. J lost 2 bases, V lost 3 bases, and 1 base had no gene match. In germline, CDR1 is MGHRA, CDR2 YSYEKL. CDR3 loop: CASSQTGVTDTQYF. CDR3 nucleotides: TGCGCCAGCAGCCAGACAGGGGTCACAGATACGCAGTATTTT.

This clone was seen once. This chain joins TRBV4-2 and TRBJ2-3; either TRBD1 or TRBD2 may fit D (5 bases each). Germline-derived CDR1 and CDR2 are LGHNA and YNFKEQ. Trimming shortened V by 1 base and J by 7 bases, and 15 bases separated the two germline ends. This CDR3 is 15 amino acids long. The CDR3 region is CASSQAGTSRNTQYF. The CDR3 DNA reads TGTGCCAGCAGCCAAGCAGGGACCTCACGGAATACGCAGTATTTT.

The rearrangement joins TRBV6-1 to TRBJ2-1; TRBD2 is a possible D gene (5 bases). This CDR3 contains 13 residues. V lost 5 bases and J lost 5, with 10 bases in between. Germline V gene data show CDR1 as MNHNS and CDR2 as SASEGT. CDR3 sequence reads: CASSPTTNNEQFF. The CDR3 region has the DNA TGTGCCAGCAGTCCGACTACTAACAATGAGCAGTTCTTC.

This rearrangement joins TRBV9 to TRBJ1-5; D possibly corresponds to TRBD1 (5 bases). V was shortened by 0 bases and J by 4 bases, with 11 bases between the two germline ends. The CDR3 contains 15 residues. Germline V gene sequence: CDR1 SGDLS, CDR2 YYNGEE. In DNA form, the CDR3 reads TGTGCCAGCAGCGTAGATTGGGGCAGAAATCAGCCCCAGCATTTT. Protein sequence: CASSVDWGRNQPQHF. The full variable domain, in which reference TRBV9 and TRBJ1-5 provide the parts outside the CDR3, is DSGVTQTPKHLITATGQRVTLRCSPRSGDLSVYWYQQSLDQGLQFLIQYYNGEERAKGNILERFSAQQFPDLHSELNLSSLELGDSALYFCASSVDWGRNQPQHFGDGTRLSIL.

This rearrangement joins TRBV5-1 to TRBJ2-4; 9 positions agree with TRBD2. This CDR3 has 15 amino acids. CDR1 and CDR2 from the germline V gene are SGHRS and YFSETQ. Trimming at V came to 4 bases and at J to 6 bases, leaving 8 bases not matched to a gene. The CDR3 nucleotides read TGCGCCAGCAGCGATCCTAGCGGGGTTGTAAACATTCAGTACTTC. The encoded protein is CASSDPSGVVNIQYF.

There are a few counts of this clone. The chain employs TRBV11-2 and TRBJ2-7; possibly TRBD1 or TRBD2 for D (5 bases each). The CDR3 totals 15 residues. Germline lookup yields CDR1 SGHAT and CDR2 FQNNGV. V was shortened by 3 bases and J by 4 bases, with 16 bases between the two germline ends. In DNA, the CDR3 is TGTGCCAGCAGCTTGACGGACGGGACCGCATACGAGCAGTACTTC. Protein sequence: CASSLTDGTAYEQYF.

The chain carries TRBV18 and TRBJ1-5; D may be TRBD1 (6 bases). CDR1 KGHSH and CDR2 LQKENI come from the germline V gene. Trimming removed 4 bases from V and 4 bases from J, with 20 bases in between. CDR3 length: 17 residues. CDR3 DNA: TGTGCCAGCTCACAAATTCCCGGGACACCCTTAAATCAGCCCCAGCATTTT. It encodes CASSQIPGTPLNQPQHF.

The chain has TRBV5-1 and TRBJ1-1, with 9 bases matching TRBD1. Germline lookup yields CDR1 SGHRS and CDR2 YFSETQ. There are 14 residues in the CDR3. The trim removed 4 bases at V and 3 bases at J, leaving 4 bases unmatched. The CDR3 bases are TGCGCCAGCAGCAGGACAGGGGCCTACACTGAAGCTTTCTTT. Residues: CASSRTGAYTEAFF.

This sequence joins TRBV15 and TRBJ2-7; no definite D call. Trimming shortened V by 1 base and J by 1 base, and 11 bases separated the two germline ends. There are 15 residues in the CDR3. Germline-derived CDR1 and CDR2 are LNHNV and YYDKDF (reference sequence). CDR3 DNA sequence: TGTGCCACCAGCAGAGGGGTGGAAAGATCCTACGAGCAGTACTTC. Residues: CATSRGVERSYEQYF.

The rearrangement joins TRBV6-5 to TRBJ2-7, with 8 bases aligning to TRBD2. CDR1 MNHEY and CDR2 SVGAGI come from the germline V gene. The CDR3 has 15 amino acids. Losses at the gene ends were 6 bases for V and 2 bases for J; bases not matched to a gene: 9. The CDR3 reads CASRPLSGSAYEQYF. DNA of the CDR3: TGTGCCAGCAGGCCTCTAAGCGGGAGCGCCTACGAGCAGTACTTC.

The chain links TRBV27 to TRBJ2-5; D not certain. The V gene lost 10 bases and the J gene lost 1 base, with 16 bases spanning the gap. In germline, CDR1 is MNHEY, CDR2 SMNVEV (reference sequence). The CDR3 sequence is 14 residues long. Written as DNA, the CDR3 is TGTGCCACCCGCCTCCGGACCGCCCAAGAGACCCAGTACTTC. Protein product: CATRLRTAQETQYF.

The chain has TRBV4-2 and TRBJ1-5, with D possibly TRBD1 on 5 matching bases. The germline V gene encodes CDR1 LGHNA and CDR2 YNFKEQ. Trimming left V 0 bases short and J 6 bases short, with 9 bases between. The CDR3 contains 14 residues. The CDR3 reads CASSQDGGGQPQHF. CDR3 coding DNA: TGTGCCAGCAGCCAAGATGGGGGTGGTCAGCCCCAGCATTTT.

Remarks on this clone: Other DNA variants within this sample encode the same CDR3. This chain uses TRBV30 with TRBJ1-1; 7 bases are shared with TRBD1. From germline, CDR1 is GTSNPN and CDR2 SVGIG (reference sequence). V lost 2 bases to trimming and J lost 1 base; unmatched junction nucleotides: 1. This CDR3 comprises 13 residues. CDR3 sequence: CAWSTGENTEAFF. The CDR3 region has the DNA TGTGCCTGGAGTACAGGGGAGAACACTGAAGCTTTCTTT.

The chain employs TRBV19 and TRBJ1-6; TRBD1 matches 7 bases. The CDR3 is 15 amino acids. Germline CDR1 is LNHDA and CDR2 is SQIVND (reference sequence). J lost 10 bases, V lost 4 bases, and 10 bases had no gene match. The CDR3 DNA follows: TGTGCCAGTAGTACCGGGGACAGTCTTCCCTCACCCCTCCACTTT. It translates to CASSTGDSLPSPLHF. Together with reference TRBV19 and TRBJ1-6, the CDR3 gives the full variable domain: DGGITQSPKYLFRKEGQNVTLSCEQNLNHDAMYWYRQDPGQGLRLIYYSQIVNDFQKGDIAEGYSVSREKKESFPLTVTSAQKNPTAFYLCASSTGDSLPSPLHFGNGTRLTVT.

J is TRBJ1-2 and V is TRBV12-5, with TRBD1 matching over 8 bases. This CDR3 contains 15 residues. Germline CDR1 LGHNT, CDR2 FRNRAP. V trimming: 1 base; J trimming: 5 bases; junction bases outside the gene matches: 6. The CDR3 sequence: CASGLGTGQGYGYTF. The DNA of the CDR3 is TGTGCTAGTGGTTTGGGGACAGGGCAGGGATATGGCTACACCTTC.